A single sample is the source of the 14 T cell receptor beta chains below, sequenced in a study. TCRdb re-called the RT-PCR reads with MiXCR, one entry per CDR3 protein. The sample shows about 700,000 distinct CDR3 sequences, approximately 15% of them seen only once. Material for sequencing was memory CD4+ T cells from blood. The origin of the receptors is a female donor in good health, serving as a healthy control.

There are many counts of this clonotype. The V gene is TRBV12-3 or TRBV12-4, the J gene TRBJ1-5, with a weak D call TRBD1 (5 bases). The CDR3 covers 14 residues. Trimming removed 3 bases at V and 5 bases at J, with 11 bases between. The CDR3 DNA is TGTGCCAGCAGTTTTCGGCAGGGCGATCAGCCCCAGCATTTT. Protein sequence: CASSFRQGDQPQHF.

V is TRBV6-1 and J is TRBJ1-5; tentatively, D is TRBD1 (6 bases). This CDR3 is built from 14 residues. Germline V CDR1 and CDR2: MNHNS, SASEGT. Trimming took 3 bases from V and 3 from J, leaving 9 bases between them. CDR3: CASSEGGLNQPQHF. Written as DNA, the CDR3 is TGTGCCAGCAGTGAGGGGGGGCTCAATCAGCCCCAGCATTTT.

This sequence joins TRBV28 and TRBJ2-7, with TRBD1 identical over 8 bases. CDR1 is MDHEN and CDR2 is SYDVKM in the germline V gene. This CDR3 is built from 16 residues. V shed 8 bases, J shed 2 bases, and the junction held 14 bases outside the gene matches. The CDR3 nucleotides are TGTGCCAGCCGGACAGGGAGTTCAACGCCCCCCTACGAGCAGTACTTC. It specifies CASRTGSSTPPYEQYF.

This clonotype was picked up a small number of times. The V and J genes are TRBV5-1 and TRBJ2-1, with TRBD1 matching 9 bases. The ends lost 0 bases at V and 7 bases at J; junction bases unmatched: 5. The CDR3 loop spans 15 amino acids. CDR1 and CDR2 from the germline V gene are SGHRS and YFSETQ. For the CDR3, the DNA is TGCGCCAGCAGCTTGGACAGGGGGCTTATGAATGAGCAGTTCTTC. Its protein is CASSLDRGLMNEQFF.

This clonotype occurred many times. The J gene is TRBJ2-7, the V gene TRBV4-2; TRBD1 or TRBD2 may be the D gene (5 bases each). The CDR3 loop spans 17 amino acids. V lost 0 bases, J lost 0 bases, and 15 bases lay in between. CDR1 and CDR2 (germline): LGHNA, YNFKEQ. CDR3 nucleotide sequence: TGTGCCAGCAGCCAAGATCAGGGTAGCGTGAGCTCCTACGAGCAGTACTTC. Its protein is CASSQDQGSVSSYEQYF.

The chain uses TRBV2 and TRBJ2-5; D possibly uses TRBD1 or TRBD2 (5 bases each). CDR1 is SNHLY and CDR2 is FYNNEI in the germline V gene. V gave up 5 bases and J gave up 5 bases, with 9 bases separating them. The CDR3 runs 12 residues. The CDR3 region is CASSKGTETQYF. DNA for the CDR3: TGTGCCAGCAGTAAGGGGACGGAGACCCAGTACTTC.

This clonotype was counted a single time. The chain links TRBV12-3 or TRBV12-4 to TRBJ1-2; 8 nucleotides align to TRBD1. V was clipped by 7 bases and J by 3 bases; unmatched bases: 4. There are 13 residues in the CDR3. The CDR3 region has the DNA TGTGCCAGCAAGCAGGGGGCGGACTATGGCTACACCTTC. This sequence encodes CASKQGADYGYTF.

DNA of the CDR3: TGCAGTGCTAGAGATTGGGGGGAGGACTATGGCTACACCTTC. Residues: CSARDWGEDYGYTF. This chain links TRBV20-1 with TRBJ1-2; the D gene is possibly TRBD1 (5 bases). Germline loops: CDR1 DFQATT, CDR2 SNEGSKA (reference sequence). This CDR3 region has 14 residues. Between the trimmed V and J ends, which lost 0 bases and 3 bases, there was a span of 11 bases.

There are many counts of this clonotype. This chain joins TRBV29-1 and TRBJ1-1; possible D gene TRBD1, 5 bases. The germline V and J ends were trimmed by 7 bases and 0 bases, with 9 bases remaining between them. Germline CDR1 SQVTM, CDR2 ANQGSEA. This CDR3 region has 12 residues. The CDR3 spells CSGGPMNTEAFF. The CDR3 bases are TGCAGCGGGGGACCGATGAACACTGAAGCTTTCTTT.

V usage is TRBV2 and J usage is TRBJ1-4; TRBD1 is a possible D gene (5 bases). Trimming took 6 bases from V and 8 from J, leaving 16 bases between them. This CDR3 contains 14 residues. The V gene's germline CDR1 is SNHLY and CDR2 FYNNEI. CDR3 amino acids: CASRPTGRTEKLFF. The DNA of the CDR3 is TGTGCCAGCAGACCCACGGGACGGACCGAAAAACTGTTTTTT.

A note on this clonotype: This may be a read error: a much more frequent sequence differs by one nucleotide. Likely a read error: the CDR3 ends without its conserved phenylalanine or tryptophan. V and J are TRBV12-3 or TRBV12-4 and TRBJ2-7; 11 bases are a match to TRBD1. After removal of 6 bases from V and 7 bases from J, the junction contained 5 bases not matched to a gene. This CDR3 region has 13 residues. CDR3 nucleotides: TGTGCCAGCAGCGGACAGGGGGCTAGTGAGCAGTACTTG. Translation: CASSGQGASEQYL.

This sequence joins TRBV30 and TRBJ2-5; 7 bases agree with TRBD2. From germline, CDR1 is GTSNPN and CDR2 SVGIG (reference sequence). V shed 0 bases, J shed 7 bases, and the junction held 5 bases outside the gene matches. The CDR3 sequence is 13 residues long. The CDR3 DNA sequence: TGTGCCTGGAGTGTAGAATCGGGAGGGACCCAGTACTTC. Its translation is CAWSVESGGTQYF.

This chain uses TRBV4-3 with TRBJ1-6; D is possibly TRBD1 (6 bases). This CDR3 spans 14 amino acids. Trimming took off 4 bases at V and 8 bases at J, with 12 bases between the two ends. The germline CDR1 and CDR2 sequences are LGHNA and YSLEER. CDR3 region: CASSPRTEDSPLHF. The DNA for the CDR3 is TGCGCCAGCAGCCCCCGGACAGAGGATTCACCCCTCCACTTT.

Ten or more counts support this clonotype. The rearrangement links TRBV6-5 to TRBJ1-1, with D perhaps TRBD1 (5 bases). The germline CDR1 and CDR2 sequences are MNHEY and SVGAGI. CDR3 size: 14 residues. V lost 3 bases and J 1 base, leaving 9 bases between the germline ends. The CDR3: CASSYLTENTEAFF. CDR3 nucleotide sequence: TGTGCCAGCAGTTATCTGACAGAGAACACTGAAGCTTTCTTT.